This T cell receptor beta chain was retrieved from a study of blood T cells in healthy people across ages. Broader study findings: In older individuals, TCR beta diversity per million T cells was lower, falling roughly linearly with age.

For this clonotype: Its antigen is not identified.

A sample-barcoded 5' primer and a J-beta primer mix were used in a second PCR of roughly 7 to 12 cycles. Each cDNA molecule, via a template-switch adaptor with 12 random nucleotides, was tagged. One entry per CDR3 protein results from TCRdb running MiXCR on the 5' RACE reads. In the table there are roughly 1.7 million distinct CDR3 sequences, approximately 32% of which are singletons. Germline loops: CDR1 SGHRS, CDR2 YFSETQ. The CDR3 is made up of 15 amino acids. V lost 5 bases and J lost 5; bases outside the gene matches: 10. The receptor was isolated from a woman younger than 45 in good health. Sequenced input: blood. V and J are TRBV5-1 and TRBJ2-5; 9 bases line up with TRBD1. CDR3 in amino acids: CASSPLQGAFETQYF. CDR3 nucleotide sequence: TGCGCCAGCAGTCCATTACAGGGGGCCTTCGAGACCCAGTACTTC.